This T cell receptor (beta chain) was profiled in a study of T cells expressing NK-cell markers. Study results and caveats: The contribution of dominant NKG2C+ clonotypes to CD8+ T cells in six donors was about 1.0-7.0%.

TCRdb re-called the 5' RACE reads and catalogs CDR3 proteins one per entry, DNA excluded. The sample's table shows roughly 390,000 distinct CDR3 sequences. As regards this clonotype: Antigen specificity is unknown.

The CDR3 is made up of 13 amino acids. Germline V gives CDR1 WNHNN, CDR2 SYGVQD (reference sequence). This TCR came from a woman aged 50 to 65 in good health. The material sequenced was blood T cells: a sorted CD56 or NKG2C T cell subset, CD4+ or CD8+ T cells, or bulk PBMC T cells (not recorded which). The J gene is TRBJ2-1, the V gene TRBV10-1; TCRdb gives TRBD1 as the D gene, but with no DNA this cannot be confirmed. This chain's CDR3 is CASSDQLGDEQFF.